Shown below are 28 T cell receptor beta chains from a single sample sequenced in a study of T cells in pancreatic ductal adenocarcinoma. No neoadjuvant therapy was given to the selected pancreatic ductal adenocarcinoma patients before their surgery. Measured with immunoSEQ multiplex PCR; TCRdb has only the in-frame clones, and not every one. The profile shows several thousand clones, 85% to 90% of them singletons. Sequencing was done on a sample of PBMCs. Receptors originate from a human donor with pancreatic ductal adenocarcinoma.

This chain uses TRBV5-8 with TRBJ1-1, with TRBD1 as a possible D gene (6 bases). V shed 7 bases and J shed 6 bases, with 13 bases lying between them. The germline V gene encodes CDR1 SGHTS and CDR2 YDEGEE. This CDR3 spans 12 amino acids. The CDR3 sequence: CASLQGFAEAFF. For the CDR3, the DNA is TGTGCCAGCCTACAGGGATTCGCTGAAGCTTTCTTT.

The chain is built from TRBV2 and TRBJ2-5, with 9 bases identical to TRBD2. The CDR3 extends over 15 amino acids. Looked up from germline, CDR1 is SNHLY and CDR2 is FYNNEI. The trim removed 7 bases at V and 2 bases at J, leaving 8 bases unmatched. This CDR3 is CASKRGSGGQETQYF. CDR3 bases: TGTGCCAGCAAGAGGGGTAGCGGGGGTCAAGAGACCCAGTACTTC.

Here the CDR3 DNA reads TGTGCCAGCTCGTCAATCGGAGTGGACGAGCAGTACTTC. Its translation: CASSSIGVDEQYF. V is TRBV18 and J is TRBJ2-7; D ambiguous. CDR1 and CDR2 from the germline V gene are KGHSH and LQKENI. V shed 6 bases and J shed 5 bases, with 14 bases lying between them. The CDR3 is 13 amino acids.

The chain links TRBV7-9 to TRBJ1-1, with D unclear. V lost 4 bases and J lost 3, with 12 bases in between. CDR3 length: 14 residues. Germline V lookup: CDR1 SEHNR, CDR2 FQNEAQ (reference sequence). As DNA, the CDR3 is TGTGCCAGCAGCTCGGGATCAATTTACACTGAAGCTTTCTTT. It codes for CASSSGSIYTEAFF.

The chain couples TRBV5-5 to TRBJ2-7; 10 positions agree with TRBD2. Germline trimming cut 0 bases from V and 5 bases from J; bases unmatched to any gene: 5. The V gene's germline CDR1 is SGHKS and CDR2 YYEKEE (reference sequence). The CDR3 is 15 residues long. As DNA, the CDR3 is TGTGCCAGCAGCTTGGAGTCTAGCGGGAGCCACGAGCAGTACTTC. This encodes CASSLESSGSHEQYF.

The chain has TRBV7-9 and TRBJ2-3; D might be TRBD1 (6 bases). The CDR3 has 13 residues. The V gene's germline CDR1 is SEHNR and CDR2 FQNEAQ (reference sequence). Trimming took off 11 bases at V and 0 bases at J, with 12 bases between the two ends. The chain's CDR3 is CASQGSSTDTQYF. CDR3 coding DNA: TGTGCCTCACAGGGCTCTAGCACAGATACGCAGTATTTT.

The genes are TRBV19 and TRBJ1-1; D is ambiguous. V was shortened by 0 bases and J by 7 bases, with 15 bases between the two germline ends. The CDR3 covers 15 residues. Per the germline V gene, CDR1 is LNHDA and CDR2 is SQIVND (reference sequence). The CDR3 protein is CASSIDLAGIREAFF. The CDR3 DNA reads TGTGCCAGTAGTATAGATCTCGCCGGGATCCGTGAAGCTTTCTTT.

The rearrangement links TRBV5-1 to TRBJ1-1, with a tentative D call TRBD1 (5 bases). Germline V CDR1 and CDR2: SGHRS, YFSETQ. Trimming removed 4 bases from V and 6 bases from J, with 19 bases in between. This CDR3 contains 15 residues. The CDR3 nucleotides are TGCGCCAGCAGCCCACCCTACGGGGGGGTTGCTGAAGCTTTCTTT. This encodes CASSPPYGGVAEAFF.

The chain has TRBV5-1 and TRBJ2-2; D gene ambiguous. The CDR3 has 15 residues. Germline lookup yields CDR1 SGHRS and CDR2 YFSETQ. V was pared by 4 bases and J by 4 bases, with 14 bases between. The CDR3 coding sequence is TGCGCCAGCAGCCCGTACGGTCTTGGCACCGGGGAGCTGTTTTTT. Amino acid sequence: CASSPYGLGTGELFF.

The chain couples TRBV6-5 to TRBJ2-5; D perhaps matches TRBD2 (7 bases). V lost 2 bases, J lost 5 bases, and 12 bases lay in between. This CDR3 comprises 14 residues. In germline, CDR1 is MNHEY, CDR2 SVGAGI. In DNA form, the CDR3 reads TGTGCCAGCAGTTACGGGGGGGCAAGGGAGACCCAGTACTTC. Translating gives CASSYGGARETQYF.

This rearrangement joins TRBV9 to TRBJ2-7; TRBD1 matches 10 bases. The V gene's germline CDR1 is SGDLS and CDR2 YYNGEE. V lost 3 bases, J lost 1 base, and 4 bases stayed unmatched. The CDR3 has 15 residues. CDR3 region: CASSGGGQGSYEQYF. The CDR3 DNA reads as TGTGCCAGCAGCGGAGGGGGACAGGGGTCCTACGAGCAGTACTTC. The whole variable domain, remainder taken from reference TRBV9 and TRBJ2-7, is DSGVTQTPKHLITATGQRVTLRCSPRSGDLSVYWYQQSLDQGLQFLIQYYNGEERAKGNILERFSAQQFPDLHSELNLSSLELGDSALYFCASSGGGQGSYEQYFGPGTRLTVT.

The V call is TRBV27, the J call TRBJ2-2, with 7 bases aligning to TRBD2. CDR3 length: 15 amino acids. Germline CDR1 MNHEY, CDR2 SMNVEV (reference sequence). V lost 5 bases, J lost 5 bases, and 8 bases stayed unmatched. CDR3 coding DNA: TGTGCCAGCAGTCTGGCCGGGACTAATACCGGGGAGCTGTTTTTT. Protein product: CASSLAGTNTGELFF.

This clone has a single count. The rearrangement joins TRBV4-1 to TRBJ2-1; 9 bases match TRBD2. This CDR3 has 15 residues. Germline CDR1 MGHRA, CDR2 YSYEKL. With V trimmed by 4 bases and J by 4 bases, 5 bases remained unmatched. In nucleotides, the CDR3 is TGCGCCAGCAGCCGTCTCGCGGGAGGGTACAATGAGCAGTTCTTC. Its translation is CASSRLAGGYNEQFF.

The sample holds a few counts of this clone. The chain carries TRBV10-3 and TRBJ1-5; D not certain. CDR1 ENHRY and CDR2 SYGVKD come from the germline V gene. There are 13 residues in the CDR3. V was cut by 11 bases and J by 2 bases, with 13 bases left in between. The CDR3 DNA follows: TGTGCCGTCGCTGGGGAGCGCAATCAGCCCCAGCATTTT. Protein: CAVAGERNQPQHF.

V gene TRBV4-1 combines with J gene TRBJ2-7; the match to TRBD2 covers 7 bases. V trimming: 1 base; J trimming: 5 bases; junction bases outside the gene matches: 8. CDR1 MGHRA and CDR2 YSYEKL come from the germline V gene. This CDR3 is 15 amino acids long. The DNA of the CDR3 is TGCGCCAGCAGCCAAGCTGGCGCGGGAGCCCACGAGCAGTACTTC. It encodes CASSQAGAGAHEQYF.

This chain connects TRBV5-4 to TRBJ2-3, with D possibly being TRBD1 (5 bases). In germline, CDR1 is SGHNT, CDR2 YYREEE (reference sequence). The CDR3 consists of 13 residues. V lost 0 bases and J 9 bases, leaving 11 bases between the germline ends. The CDR3 bases are TGTGCCAGCAGCTTGGACTCTACAGGAACGCAGTATTTT. As protein: CASSLDSTGTQYF.

J is TRBJ1-5 and V is TRBV28, with D perhaps matching TRBD1 (6 bases). V lost 2 bases to trimming and J lost 3 bases, with 14 bases between them. This CDR3 is built from 16 residues. Germline V CDR1 and CDR2: MDHEN, SYDVKM. CDR3 in DNA: TGTGCCAGCAGTTTACTGGACAGCCTGCTCAATCAGCCCCAGCATTTT. Its protein is CASSLLDSLLNQPQHF. Variable domain in full (rest from reference TRBV28 and TRBJ1-5): DVKVTQSSRYLVKRTGEKVFLECVQDMDHENMFWYRQDPGLGLRLIYFSYDVKMKEKGDIPEGYSVSREKKERFSLILESASTNQTSMYLCASSLLDSLLNQPQHFGDGTRLSIL.

The chain is built from TRBV6-1 and TRBJ2-5, with 11 bases lining up with TRBD1. With V trimmed by 8 bases and J by 1 base, 6 bases remained unmatched. The CDR3 extends over 15 amino acids. CDR1 is MNHNS, CDR2 SASEGT, per germline. The CDR3: CASRRTGGGQETQYF. In nucleotides, the CDR3 is TGTGCCAGCCGACGGACAGGGGGCGGCCAAGAGACCCAGTACTTC.

This chain links TRBV2 with TRBJ2-7, with a tentative D call TRBD2 (5 bases). CDR1 and CDR2 from the germline V gene are SNHLY and FYNNEI. There are 12 residues in the CDR3. The V gene lost 2 bases and the J gene lost 3 bases, with 5 bases spanning the gap. The DNA of the CDR3 is TGTGCCAGCAGTGAACGGGGCTACGAGCAGTACTTC. Amino acids: CASSERGYEQYF.

V and J are TRBV7-2 and TRBJ2-2; 7 bases agree with TRBD2. In germline, CDR1 is SGHTA, CDR2 FQGNSA. This CDR3 region has 15 residues. Trimming at V came to 1 base and at J to 7 bases, leaving 6 bases not matched to a gene. CDR3 DNA: TGTGCCAGCAGCTTAGTTGCGGGAGCCGGCGGGGAGCTGTTTTTT. Translation gives CASSLVAGAGGELFF.

The V gene is TRBV2, the J gene TRBJ2-5, with a possible D match to TRBD1 (5 bases). The V and J ends lost 6 bases and 3 bases respectively, with 11 bases between them. This CDR3 has 13 amino acids. Germline lookup yields CDR1 SNHLY and CDR2 FYNNEI. CDR3 amino acids: CASSYRREETQYF. In DNA form, the CDR3 reads TGTGCCAGCAGCTACAGGAGAGAAGAGACCCAGTACTTC.

The chain has TRBV10-3 and TRBJ1-4; 8 bases fit TRBD1. The V and J ends lost 0 bases and 8 bases, in that order; junction bases with no gene match: 11. Germline V gives CDR1 ENHRY, CDR2 SYGVKD. This CDR3 spans 17 amino acids. The CDR3 reads CAISESTPGGGGEKLFF. The CDR3 DNA sequence: TGTGCCATCAGTGAGTCCACTCCAGGGGGCGGAGGAGAAAAACTGTTTTTT.

V is TRBV4-3 and J is TRBJ1-6; no reliable D call. The CDR3 loop spans 16 amino acids. The germline gives CDR1 LGHNA, CDR2 YSLEER. Trimming cost V 0 bases and J 5 bases, with 11 bases left between them. In DNA, the CDR3 is TGCGCCAGCAGCCAAGAAGCCCCGGGAAATAATTCACCCCTCCACTTT. It is translated as CASSQEAPGNNSPLHF.

V and J are TRBV6-1 and TRBJ2-7, with 8 bases matching TRBD2. Germline lookup yields CDR1 MNHNS and CDR2 SASEGT. The CDR3 covers 15 residues. V dropped 5 bases and J dropped 2; count of bases not matched to a gene: 8. CDR3 residues: CASSLGGASTYEQYF. In DNA form, the CDR3 reads TGTGCCAGCAGTCTCGGGGGGGCGTCTACCTACGAGCAGTACTTC.

The V and J genes are TRBV27 and TRBJ1-6; TRBD1 agrees at 11 bases. Germline V lookup: CDR1 MNHEY, CDR2 SMNVEV (reference sequence). Germline trimming cut 5 bases from V and 10 bases from J; bases unmatched to any gene: 7. The CDR3 extends over 15 amino acids. The CDR3 here is CASSPGTGGESPLHF. The CDR3, as DNA: TGTGCCAGCAGTCCAGGGACAGGGGGAGAATCACCCCTCCACTTT.

The V call is TRBV5-1, the J call TRBJ1-4; unclear D gene. The CDR3 covers 16 residues. Germline V lookup: CDR1 SGHRS, CDR2 YFSETQ. V was pared by 0 bases and J by 0 bases, with 9 bases between. The CDR3 nucleotides read TGCGCCAGCAGCTTGGAGCCATCTGCAACTAATGAAAAACTGTTTTTT. Its protein product is CASSLEPSATNEKLFF.

This chain uses TRBV7-6 with TRBJ1-1, with D unclear. The CDR3 is 11 amino acids. V dropped 3 bases and J dropped 7 bases, with 6 bases sitting between them. Germline values: CDR1 SGHVS, CDR2 FNYEAQ. The CDR3 DNA reads TGTGCCAGCAGCTTGGGCAGTGAAGCTTTCTTT. Its translation is CASSLGSEAFF.

The chain employs TRBV18 and TRBJ2-3; the D gene is possibly TRBD2 (5 bases). CDR3 size: 13 residues. Trimming removed 3 bases from V and 2 bases from J, with 6 bases in between. The germline CDR1 and CDR2 sequences are KGHSH and LQKENI. The CDR3 DNA reads TGTGCCAGCTCACCGGGAGTCACAGATACGCAGTATTTT. This sequence encodes CASSPGVTDTQYF.